This TCR beta chain was documented in a study of T cells in localized non-small cell lung cancer. Study findings and constraints: It was uninvolved adjacent lung that showed the highest T cell clonality, exceeding tumor. A median of around 60 clones ranked among the top 100 in tumor appeared in adjacent lung. Higher blood T cell density tracked longer overall survival. Heterogeneity cannot be ruled out, as sequencing used one tumor region only.

The length of the CDR3 is 18 residues. Per germline, CDR1 SEHNR and CDR2 FQNEAQ (reference sequence). V gave up 2 bases and J gave up 2 bases; unmatched junction bases: 9. Clones were read by immunoSEQ multiplex PCR, and TCRdb kept only the in-frame ones, dropping some. The sample carries approximately 100,000 clones, approximately 90% recorded once. To note about this clone: Antigen: not known.

This sequence originates from a woman aged 35-75 years with stage II squamous cell lung carcinoma. The genes are TRBV7-9 and TRBJ2-1; 10 nucleotides agree with TRBD2. The sequenced sample was PBMCs, obtained before any cancer treatment. The CDR3 loop reads CASSLSASGSSPYNEQFF. The CDR3 nucleotides read TGTGCCAGCAGCTTATCGGCTAGCGGGAGTTCCCCCTACAATGAGCAGTTCTTC.